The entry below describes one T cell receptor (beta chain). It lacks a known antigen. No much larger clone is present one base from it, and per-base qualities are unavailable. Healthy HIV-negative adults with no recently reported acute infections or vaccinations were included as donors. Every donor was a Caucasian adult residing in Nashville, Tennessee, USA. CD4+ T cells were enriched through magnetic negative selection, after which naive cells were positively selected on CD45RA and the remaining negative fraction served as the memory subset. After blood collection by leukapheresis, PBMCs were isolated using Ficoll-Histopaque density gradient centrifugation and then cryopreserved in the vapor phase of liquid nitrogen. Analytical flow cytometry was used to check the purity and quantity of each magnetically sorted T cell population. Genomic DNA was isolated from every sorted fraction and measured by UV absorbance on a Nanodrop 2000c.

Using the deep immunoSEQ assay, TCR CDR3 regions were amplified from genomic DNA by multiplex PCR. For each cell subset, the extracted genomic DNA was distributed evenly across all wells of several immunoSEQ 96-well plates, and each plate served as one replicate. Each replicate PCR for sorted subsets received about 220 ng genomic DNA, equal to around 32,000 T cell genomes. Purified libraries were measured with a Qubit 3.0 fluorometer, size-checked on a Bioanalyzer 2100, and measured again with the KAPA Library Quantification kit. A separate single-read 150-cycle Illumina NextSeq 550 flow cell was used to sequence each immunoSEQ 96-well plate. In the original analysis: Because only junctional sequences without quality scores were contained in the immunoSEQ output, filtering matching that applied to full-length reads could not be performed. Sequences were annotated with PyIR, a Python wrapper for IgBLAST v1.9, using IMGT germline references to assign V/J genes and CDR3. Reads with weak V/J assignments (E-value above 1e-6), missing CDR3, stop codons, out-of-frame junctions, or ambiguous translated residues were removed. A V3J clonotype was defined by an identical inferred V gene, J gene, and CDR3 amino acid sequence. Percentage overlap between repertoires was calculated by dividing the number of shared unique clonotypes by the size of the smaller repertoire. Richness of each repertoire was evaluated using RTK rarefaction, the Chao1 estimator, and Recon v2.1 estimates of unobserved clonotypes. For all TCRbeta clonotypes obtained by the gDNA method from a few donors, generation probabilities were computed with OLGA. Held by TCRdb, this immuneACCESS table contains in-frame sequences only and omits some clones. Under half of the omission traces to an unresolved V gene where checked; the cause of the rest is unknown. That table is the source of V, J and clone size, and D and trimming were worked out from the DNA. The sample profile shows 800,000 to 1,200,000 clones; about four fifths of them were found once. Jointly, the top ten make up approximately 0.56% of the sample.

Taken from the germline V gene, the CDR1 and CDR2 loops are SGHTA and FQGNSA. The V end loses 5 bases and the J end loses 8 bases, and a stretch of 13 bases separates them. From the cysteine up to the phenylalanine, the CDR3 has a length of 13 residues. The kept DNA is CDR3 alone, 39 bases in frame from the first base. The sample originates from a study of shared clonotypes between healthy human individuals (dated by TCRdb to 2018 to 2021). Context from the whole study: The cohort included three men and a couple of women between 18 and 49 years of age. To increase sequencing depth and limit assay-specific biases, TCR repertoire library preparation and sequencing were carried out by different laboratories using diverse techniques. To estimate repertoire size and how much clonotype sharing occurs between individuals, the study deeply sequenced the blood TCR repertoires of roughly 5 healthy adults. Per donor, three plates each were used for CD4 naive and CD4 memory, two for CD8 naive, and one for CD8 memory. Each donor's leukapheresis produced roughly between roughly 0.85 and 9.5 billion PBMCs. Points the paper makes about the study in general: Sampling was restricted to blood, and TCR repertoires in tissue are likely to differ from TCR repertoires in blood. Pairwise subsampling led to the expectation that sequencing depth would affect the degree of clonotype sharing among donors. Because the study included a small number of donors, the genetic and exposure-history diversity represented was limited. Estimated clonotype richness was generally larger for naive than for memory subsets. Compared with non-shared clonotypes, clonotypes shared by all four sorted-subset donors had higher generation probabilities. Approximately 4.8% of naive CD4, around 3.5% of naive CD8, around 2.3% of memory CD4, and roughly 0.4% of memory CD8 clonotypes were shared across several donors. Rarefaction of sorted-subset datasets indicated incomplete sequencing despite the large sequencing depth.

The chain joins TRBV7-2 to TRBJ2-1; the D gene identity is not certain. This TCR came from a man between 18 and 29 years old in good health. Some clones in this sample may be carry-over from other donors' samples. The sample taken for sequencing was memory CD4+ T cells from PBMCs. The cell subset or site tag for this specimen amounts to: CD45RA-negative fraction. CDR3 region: CASSPVHQYEQFF. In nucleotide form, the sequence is TGTGCCAGCAGCCCAGTTCATCAGTATGAGCAGTTCTTC.